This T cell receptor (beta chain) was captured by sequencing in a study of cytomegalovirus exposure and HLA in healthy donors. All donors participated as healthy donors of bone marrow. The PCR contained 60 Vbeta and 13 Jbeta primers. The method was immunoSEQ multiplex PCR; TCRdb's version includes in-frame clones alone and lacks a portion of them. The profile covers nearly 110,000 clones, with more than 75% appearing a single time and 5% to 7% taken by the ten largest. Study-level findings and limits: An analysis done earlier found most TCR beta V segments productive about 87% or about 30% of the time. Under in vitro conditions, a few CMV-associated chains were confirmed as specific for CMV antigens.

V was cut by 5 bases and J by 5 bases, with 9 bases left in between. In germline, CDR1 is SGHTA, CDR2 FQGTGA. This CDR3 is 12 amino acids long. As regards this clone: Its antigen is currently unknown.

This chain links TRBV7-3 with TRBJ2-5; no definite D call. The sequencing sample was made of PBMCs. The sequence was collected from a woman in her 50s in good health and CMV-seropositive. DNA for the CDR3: TGTGCCAGCAGCATCACCGGGGAGACCCAGTACTTC. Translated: CASSITGETQYF.